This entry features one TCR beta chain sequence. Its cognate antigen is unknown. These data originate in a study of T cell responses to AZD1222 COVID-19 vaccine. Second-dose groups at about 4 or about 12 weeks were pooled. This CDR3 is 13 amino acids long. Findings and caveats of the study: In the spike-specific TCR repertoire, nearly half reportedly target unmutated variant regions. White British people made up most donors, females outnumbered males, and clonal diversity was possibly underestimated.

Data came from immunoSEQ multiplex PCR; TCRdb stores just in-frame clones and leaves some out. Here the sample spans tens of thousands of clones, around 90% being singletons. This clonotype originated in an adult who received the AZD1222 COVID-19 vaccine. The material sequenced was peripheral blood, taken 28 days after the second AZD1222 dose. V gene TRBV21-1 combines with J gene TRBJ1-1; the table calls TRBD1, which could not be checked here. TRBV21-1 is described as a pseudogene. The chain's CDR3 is CASETGSNTEAFF. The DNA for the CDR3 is TGTGCCAGCGAAACAGGATCGAACACTGAAGCTTTCTTT.